The T cell receptor (beta chain) under discussion was sequenced for a study of cytomegalovirus exposure and HLA in healthy donors. Study results and limitations: In a later analysis, DRB1 alleles had the most associated TCRs; HLA-C alleles the fewest. Using the classifier, cytomegalovirus status was reportedly diagnosed with high specificity and sensitivity. Within the data, a cluster of highly shared sequence variants was likely a sequencing artifact.

The PCR was carried out with 60 Vbeta primers and 13 Jbeta primers. Sequencing used immunoSEQ multiplex PCR; TCRdb keeps in-frame clones, though not all of them. This listing includes about 200,000 clones. Losses at the gene ends were 2 bases for V and 6 bases for J; bases not matched to a gene: 4. The CDR3 contains 14 residues. Germline CDR1 and CDR2: SGHAT and FQNNGV. To note about this clone: What it recognizes is unknown.

V usage is TRBV11-2 and J usage is TRBJ2-1; 7 nucleotides agree with TRBD1. The sequence derives from a woman younger than 45 in good health and CMV-seropositive. Sequencing used PBMCs. CDR3: CASSLRDRTNEQFF. The CDR3 DNA sequence: TGTGCCAGCAGCTTACGGGACAGAACCAATGAGCAGTTCTTC.